This T cell receptor beta chain is from a study of a mutant IDH1 vaccine in newly diagnosed glioma. This CDR3 contains 14 residues. Germline assignment: CDR1 ENHRY and CDR2 SYGVKD. J lost 2 bases, V lost 6 bases, and 4 bases had no gene match. TCRdb's table, derived via immunoSEQ multiplex PCR, lists solely in-frame clones and lacks some. The sample shows some 95,000 clones, around four fifths of them seen only once. In the case of this clone: Its antigen is not known.

Stated time point: baseline, week 1 (first vaccination visit). Treatment denoted: pre-vaccination baseline after standard-of-care therapy. New astrocytomas of WHO grade 3 or 4 that were IDH1-mutant and ATRX-lost were found in the donors. Findings of the study overall: Vaccine-induced immune responses were detected in over 90% of patients.

The sample was PBMCs, taken from a glioma patient treated with radiotherapy, temozolomide or both. The chain carries TRBV10-3 and TRBJ1-2; 9 bases are shared with TRBD1. The sequence derives from a man in his forties or fifties with glioma. CDR3 region: CAIRRQGENYGYTF. The CDR3 bases are TGTGCCATCAGACGACAGGGGGAGAACTATGGCTACACCTTC.